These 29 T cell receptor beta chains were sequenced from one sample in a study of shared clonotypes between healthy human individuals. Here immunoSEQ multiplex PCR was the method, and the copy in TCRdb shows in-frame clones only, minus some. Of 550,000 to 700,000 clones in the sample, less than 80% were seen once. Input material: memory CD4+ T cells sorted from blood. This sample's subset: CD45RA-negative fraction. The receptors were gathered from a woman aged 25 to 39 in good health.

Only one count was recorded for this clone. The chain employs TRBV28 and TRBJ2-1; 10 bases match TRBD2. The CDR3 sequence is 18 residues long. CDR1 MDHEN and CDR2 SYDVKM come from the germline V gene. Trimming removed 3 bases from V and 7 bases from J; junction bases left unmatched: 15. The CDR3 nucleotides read TGTGCCAGCAGTTTCCCTCTTAAAGCGGGAGGGCCAATAAATGAGCAGTTCTTC. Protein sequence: CASSFPLKAGGPINEQFF. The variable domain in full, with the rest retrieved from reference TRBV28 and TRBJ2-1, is DVKVTQSSRYLVKRTGEKVFLECVQDMDHENMFWYRQDPGLGLRLIYFSYDVKMKEKGDIPEGYSVSREKKERFSLILESASTNQTSMYLCASSFPLKAGGPINEQFFGPGTRLTVL.

CDR3 coding DNA: TGCGCCAGCAGTGCTCTGGCAGGGCGGTACAATGAGCAGTTCTTC. This gives the protein CASSALAGRYNEQFF. V and J are TRBV10-2 and TRBJ2-1; possibly TRBD1 for D (5 bases). Trimming stripped 4 bases from V and 4 bases from J, with 14 bases between. Germline values: CDR1 WSHSY, CDR2 SAAADI. This CDR3 has 15 residues.

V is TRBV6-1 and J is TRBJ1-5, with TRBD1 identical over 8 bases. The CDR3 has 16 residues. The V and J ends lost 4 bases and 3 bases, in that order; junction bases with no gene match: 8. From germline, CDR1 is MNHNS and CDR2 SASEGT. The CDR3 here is CASSGEDRAFNQPQHF. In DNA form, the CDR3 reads TGTGCCAGCAGTGGGGAGGACAGGGCCTTCAATCAGCCCCAGCATTTT.

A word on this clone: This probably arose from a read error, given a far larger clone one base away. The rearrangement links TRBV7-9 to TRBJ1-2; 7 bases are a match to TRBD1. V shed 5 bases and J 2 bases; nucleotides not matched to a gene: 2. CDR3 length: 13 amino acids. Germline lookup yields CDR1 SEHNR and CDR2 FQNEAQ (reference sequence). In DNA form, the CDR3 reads TGTGCCAGCAGCCGGGACAGCAACTATGGCTACACCTTC. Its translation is CASSRDSNYGYTF.

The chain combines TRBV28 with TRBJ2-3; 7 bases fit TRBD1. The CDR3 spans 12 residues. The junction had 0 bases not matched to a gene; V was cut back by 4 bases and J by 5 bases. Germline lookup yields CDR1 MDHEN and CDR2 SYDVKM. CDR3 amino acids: CASSWTGDTQYF. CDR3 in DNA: TGTGCCAGCAGTTGGACAGGAGATACGCAGTATTTT.

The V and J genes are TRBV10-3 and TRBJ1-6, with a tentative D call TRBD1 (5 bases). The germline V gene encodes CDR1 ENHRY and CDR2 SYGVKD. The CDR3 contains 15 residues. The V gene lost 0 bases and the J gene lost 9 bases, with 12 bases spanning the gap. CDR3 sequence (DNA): TGTGCCATCAGTGAGTCCGGGGGTATAGGTTCACCCCTCCACTTT. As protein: CAISESGGIGSPLHF.

Here the CDR3 reads CASSLMGVSSYNEQFF. The CDR3 region has the DNA TGTGCCAGCAGCTTAATGGGAGTGAGCTCCTACAATGAGCAGTTCTTC. The genes are TRBV7-3 and TRBJ2-1, with a possible D match to TRBD2 (5 bases). The V gene's germline CDR1 is SGHTA and CDR2 FQGTGA. V was cut by 1 base and J by 0 bases, with 10 bases left in between. The CDR3 totals 16 residues.

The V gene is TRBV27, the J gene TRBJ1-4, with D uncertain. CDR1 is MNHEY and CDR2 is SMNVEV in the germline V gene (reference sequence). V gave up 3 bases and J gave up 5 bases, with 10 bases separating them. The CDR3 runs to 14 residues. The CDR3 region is CASSLNRWNEKLFF. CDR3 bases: TGTGCCAGCAGTTTGAACAGATGGAATGAAAAACTGTTTTTT. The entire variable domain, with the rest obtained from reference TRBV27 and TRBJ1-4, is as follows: EAQVTQNPRYLITVTGKKLTVTCSQNMNHEYMSWYRQDPGLGLRQIYYSMNVEVTDKGDVPEGYKVSRKEKRNFPLILESPSPNQTSLYFCASSLNRWNEKLFFGSGTQLSVL.

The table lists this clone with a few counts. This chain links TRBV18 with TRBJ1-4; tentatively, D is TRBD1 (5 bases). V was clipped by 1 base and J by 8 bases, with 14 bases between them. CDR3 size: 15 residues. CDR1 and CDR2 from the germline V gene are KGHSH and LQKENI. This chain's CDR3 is CASSPQAGRREKLFF. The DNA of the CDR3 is TGTGCCAGCTCACCACAAGCGGGGCGCAGGGAAAAACTGTTTTTT.

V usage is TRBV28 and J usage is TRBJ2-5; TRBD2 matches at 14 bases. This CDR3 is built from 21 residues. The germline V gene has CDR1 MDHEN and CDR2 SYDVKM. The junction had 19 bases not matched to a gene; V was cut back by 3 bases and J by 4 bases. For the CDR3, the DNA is TGTGCCAGCAGTTTTGGCAAGGGAGGACTAGCGGGAGGTTGGGGACGAGAGACCCAGTACTTC. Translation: CASSFGKGGLAGGWGRETQYF.

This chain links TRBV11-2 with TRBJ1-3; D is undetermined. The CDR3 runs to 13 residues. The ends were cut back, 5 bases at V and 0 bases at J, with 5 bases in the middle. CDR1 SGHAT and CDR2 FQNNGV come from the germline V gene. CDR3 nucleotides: TGTGCCAGCAGCCTCTACTCTGGAAACACCATATATTTT. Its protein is CASSLYSGNTIYF.

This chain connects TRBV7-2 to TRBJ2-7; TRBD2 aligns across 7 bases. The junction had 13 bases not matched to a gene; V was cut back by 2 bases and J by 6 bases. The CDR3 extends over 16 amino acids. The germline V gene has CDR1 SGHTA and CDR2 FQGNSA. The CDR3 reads CASSLLAGVGVGEQYF. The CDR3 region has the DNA TGTGCCAGCAGCTTACTTGCGGGAGTAGGGGTGGGCGAGCAGTACTTC.

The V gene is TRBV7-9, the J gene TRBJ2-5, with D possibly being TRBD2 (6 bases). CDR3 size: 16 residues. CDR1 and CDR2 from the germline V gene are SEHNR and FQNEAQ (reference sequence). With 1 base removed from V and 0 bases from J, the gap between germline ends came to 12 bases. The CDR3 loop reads CASSLGWASDQETQYF. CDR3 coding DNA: TGTGCCAGCAGCTTAGGGTGGGCTAGCGACCAAGAGACCCAGTACTTC. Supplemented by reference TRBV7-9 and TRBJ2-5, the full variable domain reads DTGVSQNPRHKITKRGQNVTFRCDPISEHNRLYWYRQTLGQGPEFLTYFQNEAQLEKSRLLSDRFSAERPKGSFSTLEIQRTEQGDSAMYLCASSLGWASDQETQYFGPGTRLLVL.

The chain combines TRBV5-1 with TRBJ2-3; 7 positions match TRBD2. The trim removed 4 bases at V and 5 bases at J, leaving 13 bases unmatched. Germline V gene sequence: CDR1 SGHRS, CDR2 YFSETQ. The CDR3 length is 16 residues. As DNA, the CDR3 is TGCGCCAGCAGCCGATCACTGGCGGGAGTGGTAGATACGCAGTATTTT. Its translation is CASSRSLAGVVDTQYF.

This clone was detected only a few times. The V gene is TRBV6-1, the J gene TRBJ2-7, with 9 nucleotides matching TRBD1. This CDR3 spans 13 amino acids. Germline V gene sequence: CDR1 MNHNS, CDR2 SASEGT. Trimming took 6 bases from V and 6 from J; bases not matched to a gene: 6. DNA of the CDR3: TGTGCCAGCAGGGGACAGGGAGGACTCGAGCAGTACTTC. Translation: CASRGQGGLEQYF.

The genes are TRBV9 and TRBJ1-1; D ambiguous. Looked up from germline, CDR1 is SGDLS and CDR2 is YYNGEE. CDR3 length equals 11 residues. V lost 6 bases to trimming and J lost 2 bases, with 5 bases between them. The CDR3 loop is CASTHNTEAFF. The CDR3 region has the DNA TGTGCCAGCACCCACAACACTGAAGCTTTCTTT.

CDR3 amino acids: CASSAIGSWTDTQYF. The CDR3 DNA sequence: TGTGCCAGCAGCGCAATCGGGAGTTGGACAGATACGCAGTATTTT. The rearrangement uses TRBV11-2 and TRBJ2-3; the D gene is possibly TRBD2 (6 bases). The V and J ends lost 5 bases and 3 bases respectively, with 15 bases between them. Germline V gene sequence: CDR1 SGHAT, CDR2 FQNNGV. CDR3 length equals 15 residues.

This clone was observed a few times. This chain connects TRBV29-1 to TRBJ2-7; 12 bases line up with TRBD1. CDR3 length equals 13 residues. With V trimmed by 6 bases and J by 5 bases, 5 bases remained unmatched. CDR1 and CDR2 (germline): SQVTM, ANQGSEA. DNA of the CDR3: TGCAGCGTCAGGGGACAGGGGGCGGACGAGCAGTACTTC. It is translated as CSVRGQGADEQYF.

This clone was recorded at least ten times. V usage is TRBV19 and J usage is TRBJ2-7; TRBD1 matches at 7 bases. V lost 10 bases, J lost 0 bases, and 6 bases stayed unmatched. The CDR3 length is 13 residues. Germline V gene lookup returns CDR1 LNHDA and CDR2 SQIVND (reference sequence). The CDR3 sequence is CAKPTGSSYEQYF. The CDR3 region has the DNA TGTGCCAAACCGACAGGGAGCTCCTACGAGCAGTACTTC.

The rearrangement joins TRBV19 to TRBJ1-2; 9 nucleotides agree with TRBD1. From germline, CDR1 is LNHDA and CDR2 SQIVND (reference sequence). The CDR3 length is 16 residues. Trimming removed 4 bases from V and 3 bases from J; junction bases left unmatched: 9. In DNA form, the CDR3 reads TGTGCCAGTAGTAGGACAGGGGACTCCGGGGACTATGGCTACACCTTC. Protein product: CASSRTGDSGDYGYTF.

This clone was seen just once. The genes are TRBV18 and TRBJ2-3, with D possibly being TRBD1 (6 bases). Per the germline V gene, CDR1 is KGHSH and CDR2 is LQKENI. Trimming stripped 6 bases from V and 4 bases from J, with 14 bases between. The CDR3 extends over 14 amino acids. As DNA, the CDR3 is TGTGCCAGCTCCCCAGGGTGGGGGCCAGATACGCAGTATTTT. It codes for CASSPGWGPDTQYF.

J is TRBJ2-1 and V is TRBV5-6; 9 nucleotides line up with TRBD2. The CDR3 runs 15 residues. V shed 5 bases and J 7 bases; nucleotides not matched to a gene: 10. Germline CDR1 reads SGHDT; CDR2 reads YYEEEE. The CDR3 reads CASSRIAGEGNEQFF. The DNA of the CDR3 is TGTGCCAGCAGTCGTATAGCGGGAGAGGGGAATGAGCAGTTCTTC.

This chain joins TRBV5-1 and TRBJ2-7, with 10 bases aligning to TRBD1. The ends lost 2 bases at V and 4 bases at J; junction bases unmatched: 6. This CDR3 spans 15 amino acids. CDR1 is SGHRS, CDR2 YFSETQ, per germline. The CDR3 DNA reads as TGCGCCAGCAGCTTTCGACAGGGGGCGGCGTACGAGCAGTACTTC. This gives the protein CASSFRQGAAYEQYF.

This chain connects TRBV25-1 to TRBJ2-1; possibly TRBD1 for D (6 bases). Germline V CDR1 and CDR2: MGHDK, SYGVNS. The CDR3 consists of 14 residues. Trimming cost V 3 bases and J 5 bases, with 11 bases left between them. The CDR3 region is CASSDVQGNNEQFF. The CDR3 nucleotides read TGTGCCAGCAGTGATGTACAGGGAAACAATGAGCAGTTCTTC.

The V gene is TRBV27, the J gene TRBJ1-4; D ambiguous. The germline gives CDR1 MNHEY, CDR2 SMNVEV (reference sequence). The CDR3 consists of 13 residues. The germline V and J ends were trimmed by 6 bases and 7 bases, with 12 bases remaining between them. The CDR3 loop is CASRDGLGEKLFF. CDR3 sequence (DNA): TGTGCCAGCAGGGATGGGCTAGGTGAAAAACTGTTTTTT.

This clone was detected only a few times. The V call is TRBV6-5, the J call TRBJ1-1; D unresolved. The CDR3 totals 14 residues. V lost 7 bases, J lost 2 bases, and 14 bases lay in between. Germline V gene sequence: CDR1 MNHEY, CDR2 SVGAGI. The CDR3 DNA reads TGTGCCAGCACCTCCGGACGGCCCAACACTGAAGCTTTCTTT. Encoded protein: CASTSGRPNTEAFF.

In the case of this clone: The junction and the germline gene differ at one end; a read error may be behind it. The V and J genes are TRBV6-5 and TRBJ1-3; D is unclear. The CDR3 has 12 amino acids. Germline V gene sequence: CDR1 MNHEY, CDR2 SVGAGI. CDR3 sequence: CAISDSGNTIYF. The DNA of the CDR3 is TGTGCCATCAGTGACTCTGGAAACACCATATATTTT.

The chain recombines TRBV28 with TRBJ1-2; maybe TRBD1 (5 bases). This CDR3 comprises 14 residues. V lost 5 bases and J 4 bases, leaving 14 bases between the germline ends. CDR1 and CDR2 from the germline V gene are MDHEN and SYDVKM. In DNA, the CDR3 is TGTGCCAGCAGTCTACCGTCCGGGGGCTATGGCTACACCTTC. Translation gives CASSLPSGGYGYTF.

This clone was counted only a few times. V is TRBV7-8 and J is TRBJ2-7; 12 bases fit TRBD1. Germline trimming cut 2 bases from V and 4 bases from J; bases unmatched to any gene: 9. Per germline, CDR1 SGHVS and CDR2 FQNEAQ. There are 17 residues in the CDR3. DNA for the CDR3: TGTGCCAGCAGCTTAACGAGGGACAGGGGGCGGCGGTACGAGCAGTACTTC. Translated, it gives CASSLTRDRGRRYEQYF.